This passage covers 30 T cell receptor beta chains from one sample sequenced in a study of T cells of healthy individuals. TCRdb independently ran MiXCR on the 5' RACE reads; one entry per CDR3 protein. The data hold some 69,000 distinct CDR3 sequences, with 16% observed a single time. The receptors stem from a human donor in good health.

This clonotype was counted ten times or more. CDR3 sequence: CASSPSVSSYNEQFF. CDR3 DNA: TGTGCCAGCAGCCCTTCAGTTAGCTCCTACAATGAGCAGTTCTTC. The V gene is TRBV13, the J gene TRBJ2-1; D is ambiguous. CDR1 is PRHDT, CDR2 FYEKMQ, per germline (reference sequence). The CDR3 spans 15 residues. V dropped 5 bases and J dropped 0 bases, with 11 bases sitting between them.

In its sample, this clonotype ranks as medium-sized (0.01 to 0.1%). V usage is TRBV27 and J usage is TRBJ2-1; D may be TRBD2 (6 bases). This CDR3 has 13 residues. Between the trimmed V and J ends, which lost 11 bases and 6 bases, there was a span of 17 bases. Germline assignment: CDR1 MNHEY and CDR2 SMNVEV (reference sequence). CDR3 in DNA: TGTGCCGCCCGGGACTCCGGGTCCAATGAGCAGTTCTTC. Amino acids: CAARDSGSNEQFF.

In DNA, the CDR3 is TGTGCCAGCAGTTACCCTCCAGGAATAACCCAGTACTTC. Translated: CASSYPPGITQYF. This rearrangement joins TRBV6-2 or TRBV6-3 to TRBJ2-5; the D is unclear. Germline CDR1 is MNHEY and CDR2 is SVGEGT. Trimming took 2 bases from V and 8 from J, leaving 12 bases between them. The CDR3 sequence is 13 residues long.

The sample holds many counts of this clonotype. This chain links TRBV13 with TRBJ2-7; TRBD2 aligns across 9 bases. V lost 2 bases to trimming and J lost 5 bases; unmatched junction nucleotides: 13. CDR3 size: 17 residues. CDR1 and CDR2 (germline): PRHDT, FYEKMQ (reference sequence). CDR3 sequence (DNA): TGTGCCAGCAGCTTAAGTCCTTTCGGCGGGAGGGCCCACGAGCAGTACTTC. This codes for CASSLSPFGGRAHEQYF.

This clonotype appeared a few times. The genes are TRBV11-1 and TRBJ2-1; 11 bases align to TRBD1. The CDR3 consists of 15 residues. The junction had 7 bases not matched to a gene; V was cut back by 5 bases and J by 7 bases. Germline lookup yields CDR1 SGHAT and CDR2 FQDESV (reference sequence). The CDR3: CASSDRDRGLNEQFF. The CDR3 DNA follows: TGTGCCAGCAGCGACCGGGACAGGGGGTTGAATGAGCAGTTCTTC.

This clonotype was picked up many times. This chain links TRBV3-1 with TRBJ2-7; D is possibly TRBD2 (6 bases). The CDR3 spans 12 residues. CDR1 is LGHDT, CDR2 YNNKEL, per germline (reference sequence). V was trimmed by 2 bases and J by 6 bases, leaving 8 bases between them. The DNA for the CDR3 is TGTGCCAGCAGCCAACTAGCGACCGAGCAGTACTTC. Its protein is CASSQLATEQYF.

Here the CDR3 reads CASSTGPGIYEQYF. CDR3 DNA sequence: TGTGCCAGCAGCACCGGTCCGGGGATCTACGAGCAGTACTTC. V and J are TRBV7-2 and TRBJ2-7, with D possibly matching TRBD2 (5 bases). Germline V gene sequence: CDR1 SGHTA, CDR2 FQGNSA. CDR3 length equals 14 residues. Between the trimmed V and J ends, which lost 5 bases and 3 bases, there was a span of 14 bases. The full variable domain, its missing parts supplied by reference TRBV7-2 and TRBJ2-7, is GAGVSQSPSNKVTEKGKDVELRCDPISGHTALYWYRQSLGQGLEFLIYFQGNSAPDKSGLPSDRFSAERTGGSVSTLTIQRTQQEDSAVYLCASSTGPGIYEQYFGPGTRLTVT.

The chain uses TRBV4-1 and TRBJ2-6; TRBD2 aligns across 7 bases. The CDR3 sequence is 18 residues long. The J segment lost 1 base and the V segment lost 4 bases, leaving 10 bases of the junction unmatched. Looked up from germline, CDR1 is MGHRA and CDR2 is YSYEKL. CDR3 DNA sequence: TGCGCCAGCAGCCGGAGGGAGGGTCGACTATCTGGGGCCAACGTCCTGACTTTC. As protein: CASSRREGRLSGANVLTF.

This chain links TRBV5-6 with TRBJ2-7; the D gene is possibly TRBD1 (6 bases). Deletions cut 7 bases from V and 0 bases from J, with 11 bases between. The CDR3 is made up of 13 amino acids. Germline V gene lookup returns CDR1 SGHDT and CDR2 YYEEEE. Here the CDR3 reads CASSGVLSYEQYF. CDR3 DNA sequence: TGTGCCAGCTCAGGGGTGCTCTCCTACGAGCAGTACTTC.

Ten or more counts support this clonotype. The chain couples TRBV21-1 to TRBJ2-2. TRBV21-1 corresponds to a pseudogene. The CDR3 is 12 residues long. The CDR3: CASSKNAGELFF. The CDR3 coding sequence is TGTGCCAGCAGCAAAAACGCCGGGGAGCTGTTTTTT.

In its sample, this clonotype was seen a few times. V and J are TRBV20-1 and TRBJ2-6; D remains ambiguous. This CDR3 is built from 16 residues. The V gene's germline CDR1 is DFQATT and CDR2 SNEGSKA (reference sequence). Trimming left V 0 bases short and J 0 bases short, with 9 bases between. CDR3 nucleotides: TGCAGTGCTAGAGAGGTCGGAAGCTCTGGGGCCAACGTCCTGACTTTC. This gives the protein CSAREVGSSGANVLTF.

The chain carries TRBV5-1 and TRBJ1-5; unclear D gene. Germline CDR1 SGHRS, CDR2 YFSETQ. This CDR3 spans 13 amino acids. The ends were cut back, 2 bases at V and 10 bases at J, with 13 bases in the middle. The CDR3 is CASSFGDDRPQHF. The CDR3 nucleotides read TGCGCCAGCAGCTTTGGGGATGATAGACCCCAGCATTTT. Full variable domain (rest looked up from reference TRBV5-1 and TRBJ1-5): KAGVTQTPRYLIKTRGQQVTLSCSPISGHRSVSWYQQTPGQGLQFLFEYFSETQRNKGNFPGRFSGRQFSNSRSEMNVSTLELGDSALYLCASSFGDDRPQHFGDGTRLSIL.

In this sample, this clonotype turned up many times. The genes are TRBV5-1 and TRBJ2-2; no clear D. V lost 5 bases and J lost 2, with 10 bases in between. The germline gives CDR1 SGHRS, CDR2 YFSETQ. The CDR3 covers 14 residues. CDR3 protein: CASRAGFNTGELFF. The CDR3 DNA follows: TGCGCCAGCAGGGCCGGATTCAACACCGGGGAGCTGTTTTTT.

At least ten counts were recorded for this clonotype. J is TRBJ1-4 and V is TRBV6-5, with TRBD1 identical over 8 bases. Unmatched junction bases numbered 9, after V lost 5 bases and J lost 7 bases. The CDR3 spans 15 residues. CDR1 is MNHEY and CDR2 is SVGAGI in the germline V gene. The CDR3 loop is CASSPHQGAVEKLFF. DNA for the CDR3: TGTGCCAGCAGTCCCCATCAGGGGGCGGTTGAAAAACTGTTTTTT.

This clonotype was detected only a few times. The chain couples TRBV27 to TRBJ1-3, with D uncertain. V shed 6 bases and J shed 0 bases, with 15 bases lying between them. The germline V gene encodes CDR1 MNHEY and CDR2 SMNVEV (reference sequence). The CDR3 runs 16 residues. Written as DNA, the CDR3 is TGTGCCAGCAGCCAAACAAGAGAATACTCTGGAAACACCATATATTTT. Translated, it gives CASSQTREYSGNTIYF.

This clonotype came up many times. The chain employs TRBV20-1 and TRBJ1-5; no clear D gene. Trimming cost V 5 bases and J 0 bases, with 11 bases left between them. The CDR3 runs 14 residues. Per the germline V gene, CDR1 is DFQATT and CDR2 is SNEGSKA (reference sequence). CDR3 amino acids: CSAPAKVSNQPQHF. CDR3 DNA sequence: TGCAGTGCTCCTGCTAAAGTTAGCAATCAGCCCCAGCATTTT.

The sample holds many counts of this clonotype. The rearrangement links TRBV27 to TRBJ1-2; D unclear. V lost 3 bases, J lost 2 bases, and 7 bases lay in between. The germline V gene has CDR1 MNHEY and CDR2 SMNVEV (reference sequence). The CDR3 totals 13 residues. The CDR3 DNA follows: TGTGCCAGCAGTTTCGGCGCAAACTATGGCTACACCTTC. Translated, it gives CASSFGANYGYTF.

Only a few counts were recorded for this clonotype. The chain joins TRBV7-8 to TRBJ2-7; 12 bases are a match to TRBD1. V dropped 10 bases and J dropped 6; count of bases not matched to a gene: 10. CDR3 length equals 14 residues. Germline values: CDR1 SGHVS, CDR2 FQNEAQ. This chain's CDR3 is CATLRGTGGAEQYF. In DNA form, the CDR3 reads TGTGCCACCCTGAGAGGGACAGGGGGCGCCGAGCAGTACTTC.

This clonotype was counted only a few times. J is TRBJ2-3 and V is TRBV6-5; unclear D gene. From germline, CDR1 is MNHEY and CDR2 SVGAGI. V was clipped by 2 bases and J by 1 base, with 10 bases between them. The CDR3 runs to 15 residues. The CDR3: CASSYMGPGTDTQYF. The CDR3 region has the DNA TGTGCCAGCAGTTACATGGGCCCCGGCACAGATACGCAGTATTTT.

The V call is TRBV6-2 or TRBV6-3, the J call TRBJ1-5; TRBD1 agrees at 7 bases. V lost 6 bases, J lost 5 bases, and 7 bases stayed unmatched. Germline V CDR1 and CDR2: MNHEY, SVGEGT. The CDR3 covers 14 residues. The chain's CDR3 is CASSNTGEYQPQHF. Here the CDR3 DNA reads TGTGCCAGCAGCAACACAGGGGAATATCAGCCCCAGCATTTT.

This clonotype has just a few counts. CDR3 region: CASSLSEGEEGEKLFF. The DNA for the CDR3 is TGTGCCAGCAGTTTATCCGAGGGGGAGGAGGGTGAAAAACTGTTTTTT. V is TRBV28 and J is TRBJ1-4, with D possibly being TRBD1 (6 bases). CDR3 length equals 16 residues. CDR1 is MDHEN, CDR2 SYDVKM, per germline. Trimming took off 1 base at V and 7 bases at J, with 16 bases between the two ends.

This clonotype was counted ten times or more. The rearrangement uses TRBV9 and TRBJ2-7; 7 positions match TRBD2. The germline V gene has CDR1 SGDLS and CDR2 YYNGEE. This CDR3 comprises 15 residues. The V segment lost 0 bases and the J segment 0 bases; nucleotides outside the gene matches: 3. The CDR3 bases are TGTGCCAGCAGCGTAGGTCCTAGCGGCTCCTACGAGCAGTACTTC. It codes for CASSVGPSGSYEQYF.

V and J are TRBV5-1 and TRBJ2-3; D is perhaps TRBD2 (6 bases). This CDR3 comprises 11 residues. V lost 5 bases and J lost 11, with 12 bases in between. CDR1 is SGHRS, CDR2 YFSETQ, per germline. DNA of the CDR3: TGCGCCAGCAGACGGGACTGGGTGCAGTATTTT. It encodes CASRRDWVQYF.

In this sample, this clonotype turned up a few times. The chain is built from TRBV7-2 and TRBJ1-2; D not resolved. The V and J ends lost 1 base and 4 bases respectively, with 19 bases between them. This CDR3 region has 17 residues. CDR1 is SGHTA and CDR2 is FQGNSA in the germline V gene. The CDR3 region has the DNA TGTGCCAGCAGCTTAGAGAGGCGGAGTGGGGTCATCTATGGCTACACCTTC. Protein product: CASSLERRSGVIYGYTF.

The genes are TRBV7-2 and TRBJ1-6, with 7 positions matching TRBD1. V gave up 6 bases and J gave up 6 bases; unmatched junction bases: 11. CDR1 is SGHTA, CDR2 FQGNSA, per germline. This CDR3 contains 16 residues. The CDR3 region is CASRRPETGPNSPLHF. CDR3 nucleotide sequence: TGTGCCAGCAGGAGGCCGGAGACAGGGCCTAATTCACCCCTCCACTTT.

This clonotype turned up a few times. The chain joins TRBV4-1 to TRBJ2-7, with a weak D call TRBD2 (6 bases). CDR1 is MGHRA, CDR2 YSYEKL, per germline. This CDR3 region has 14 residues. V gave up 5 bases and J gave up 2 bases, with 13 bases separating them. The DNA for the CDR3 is TGCGCCAGCAGCGAGCTTAGCGGCGCCTACGAGCAGTACTTC. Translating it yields CASSELSGAYEQYF.

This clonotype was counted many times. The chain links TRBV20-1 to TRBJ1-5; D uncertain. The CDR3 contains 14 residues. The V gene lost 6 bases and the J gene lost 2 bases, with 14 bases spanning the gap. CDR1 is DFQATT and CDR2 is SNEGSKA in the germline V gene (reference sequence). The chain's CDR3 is CSATPGAGNQPQHF. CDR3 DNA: TGCAGTGCAACACCGGGTGCCGGCAATCAGCCCCAGCATTTT.

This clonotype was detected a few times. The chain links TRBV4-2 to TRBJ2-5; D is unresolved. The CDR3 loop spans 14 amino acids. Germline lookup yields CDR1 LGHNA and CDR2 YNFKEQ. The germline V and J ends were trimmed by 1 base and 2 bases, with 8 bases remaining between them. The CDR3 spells CASSQGSSQETQYF. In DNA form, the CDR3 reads TGTGCCAGCAGCCAAGGGTCTAGTCAAGAGACCCAGTACTTC.

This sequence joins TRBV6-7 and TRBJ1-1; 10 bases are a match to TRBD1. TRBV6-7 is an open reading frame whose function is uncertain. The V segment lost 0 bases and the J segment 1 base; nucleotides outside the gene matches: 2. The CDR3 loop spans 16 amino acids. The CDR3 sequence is CASSYSRDRGNTEAFF. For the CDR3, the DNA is TGTGCCAGCAGTTACTCGCGGGACAGGGGGAACACTGAAGCTTTCTTT.

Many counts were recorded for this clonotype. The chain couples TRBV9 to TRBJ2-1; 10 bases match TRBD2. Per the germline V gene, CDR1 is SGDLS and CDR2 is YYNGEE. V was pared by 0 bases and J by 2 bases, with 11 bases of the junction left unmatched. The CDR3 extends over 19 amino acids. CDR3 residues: CASSVGAGGPKGAYNEQFF. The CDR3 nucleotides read TGTGCCAGCAGCGTAGGAGCGGGAGGGCCCAAGGGAGCCTACAATGAGCAGTTCTTC.